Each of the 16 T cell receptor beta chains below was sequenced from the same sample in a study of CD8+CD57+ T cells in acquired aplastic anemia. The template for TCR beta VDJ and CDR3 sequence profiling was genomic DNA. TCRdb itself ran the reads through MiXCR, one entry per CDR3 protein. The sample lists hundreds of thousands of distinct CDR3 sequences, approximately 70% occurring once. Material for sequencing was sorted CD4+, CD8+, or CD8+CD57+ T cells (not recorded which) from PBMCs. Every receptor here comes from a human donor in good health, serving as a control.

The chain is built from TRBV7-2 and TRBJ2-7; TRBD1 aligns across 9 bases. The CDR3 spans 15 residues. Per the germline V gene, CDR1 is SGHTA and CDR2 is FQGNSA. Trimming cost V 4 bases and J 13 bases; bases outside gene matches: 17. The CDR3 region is CASSSGTGGTEAFYF. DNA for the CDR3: TGTGCCAGCAGCTCCGGAACAGGGGGCACTGAAGCTTTCTACTTC.

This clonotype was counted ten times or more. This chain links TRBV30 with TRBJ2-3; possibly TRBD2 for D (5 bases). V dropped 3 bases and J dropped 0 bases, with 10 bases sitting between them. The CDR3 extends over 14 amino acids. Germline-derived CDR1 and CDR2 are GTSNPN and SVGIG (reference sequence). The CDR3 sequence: CAWRRGLSTDTQYF. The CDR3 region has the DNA TGTGCCTGGAGGAGAGGGCTGAGCACAGATACGCAGTATTTT.

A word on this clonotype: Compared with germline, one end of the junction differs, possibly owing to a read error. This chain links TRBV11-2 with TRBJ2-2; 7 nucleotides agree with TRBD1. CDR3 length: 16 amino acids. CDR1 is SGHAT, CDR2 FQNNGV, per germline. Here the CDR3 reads CASSPQGTANAGELFF. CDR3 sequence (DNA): TGTGCTAGCAGCCCACAGGGGACCGCGAACGCCGGGGAGCTGTTTTTT.

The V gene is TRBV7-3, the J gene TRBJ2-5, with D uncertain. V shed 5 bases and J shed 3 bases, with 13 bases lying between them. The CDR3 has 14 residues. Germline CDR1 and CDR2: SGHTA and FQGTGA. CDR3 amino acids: CASSLGRYEETQYF. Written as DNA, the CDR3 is TGTGCCAGCAGCCTAGGGCGATATGAAGAGACCCAGTACTTC.

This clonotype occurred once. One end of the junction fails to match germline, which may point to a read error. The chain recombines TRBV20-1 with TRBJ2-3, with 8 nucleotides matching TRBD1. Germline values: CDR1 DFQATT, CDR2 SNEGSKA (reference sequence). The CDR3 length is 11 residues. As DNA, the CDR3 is TGCAGTGCTGACCCCGGACAGGGTACCGATTTT. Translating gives CSADPGQGTDF.

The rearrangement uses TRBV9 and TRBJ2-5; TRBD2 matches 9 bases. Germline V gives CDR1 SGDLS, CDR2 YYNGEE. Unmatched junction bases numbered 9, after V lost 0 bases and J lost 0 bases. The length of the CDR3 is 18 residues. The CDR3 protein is CASSVDSPAGGYQETQYF. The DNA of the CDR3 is TGTGCCAGCAGCGTAGACAGCCCAGCGGGGGGTTACCAAGAGACCCAGTACTTC.

The CDR3 DNA follows: TGTGCCAGCAGCCTAGGGCTTCAAGCGTCCCAGTACTTC. It specifies CASSLGLQASQYF. The chain links TRBV7-9 to TRBJ2-5; unclear D gene. Germline V CDR1 and CDR2: SEHNR, FQNEAQ (reference sequence). Trimming stripped 5 bases from V and 9 bases from J, with 16 bases between. This CDR3 is built from 13 residues.

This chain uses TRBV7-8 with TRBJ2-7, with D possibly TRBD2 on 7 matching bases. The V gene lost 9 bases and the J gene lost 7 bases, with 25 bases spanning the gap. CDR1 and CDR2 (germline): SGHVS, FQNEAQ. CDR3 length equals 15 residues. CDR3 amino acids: CASSPTGGGLREQYF. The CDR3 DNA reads TGTGCCAGTAGCCCTACGGGGGGCGGGCTGCGTGAGCAGTACTTC.

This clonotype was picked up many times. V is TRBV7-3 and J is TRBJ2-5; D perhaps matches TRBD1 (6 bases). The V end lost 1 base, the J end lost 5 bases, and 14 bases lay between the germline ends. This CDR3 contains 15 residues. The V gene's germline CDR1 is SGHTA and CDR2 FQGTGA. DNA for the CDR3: TGTGCCAGCAGCTTAAGTGGGGGCTCTGTGGAGACCCAGTACTTC. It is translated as CASSLSGGSVETQYF. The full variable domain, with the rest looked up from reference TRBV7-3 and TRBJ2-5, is GAGVSQTPSNKVTEKGKYVELRCDPISGHTALYWYRQSLGQGPEFLIYFQGTGAADDSGLPNDRFFAVRPEGSVSTLKIQRTERGDSAVYLCASSLSGGSVETQYFGPGTRLLVL.

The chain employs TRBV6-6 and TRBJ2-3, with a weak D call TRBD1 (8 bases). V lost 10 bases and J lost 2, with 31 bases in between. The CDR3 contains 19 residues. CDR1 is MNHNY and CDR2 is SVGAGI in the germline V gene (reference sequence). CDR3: CATTGGRGLADAHTDTQYF. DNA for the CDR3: TGTGCCACCACAGGGGGGCGGGGGCTCGCCGACGCACACACAGATACGCAGTATTTT.

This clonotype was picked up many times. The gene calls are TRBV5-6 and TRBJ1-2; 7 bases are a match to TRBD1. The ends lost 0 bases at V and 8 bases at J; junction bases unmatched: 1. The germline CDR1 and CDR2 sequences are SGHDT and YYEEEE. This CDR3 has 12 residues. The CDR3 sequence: CASSLGQGGYTF. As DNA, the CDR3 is TGTGCCAGCAGCTTGGGACAGGGAGGCTACACCTTC.

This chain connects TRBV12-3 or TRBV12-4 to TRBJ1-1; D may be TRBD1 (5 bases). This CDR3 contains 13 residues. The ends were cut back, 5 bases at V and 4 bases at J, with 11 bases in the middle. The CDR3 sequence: CASSLERGTEAFF. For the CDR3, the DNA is TGTGCCAGCAGTCTGGAAAGGGGCACTGAAGCTTTCTTT.

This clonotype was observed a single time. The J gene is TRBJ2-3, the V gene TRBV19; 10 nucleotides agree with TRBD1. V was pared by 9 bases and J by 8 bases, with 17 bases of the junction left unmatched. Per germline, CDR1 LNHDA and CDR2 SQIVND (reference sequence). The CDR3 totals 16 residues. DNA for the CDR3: TGTGCCAGCAATGACAGGACAGGGGGATTTTTCGGTACGCAGTATTTT. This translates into CASNDRTGGFFGTQYF.

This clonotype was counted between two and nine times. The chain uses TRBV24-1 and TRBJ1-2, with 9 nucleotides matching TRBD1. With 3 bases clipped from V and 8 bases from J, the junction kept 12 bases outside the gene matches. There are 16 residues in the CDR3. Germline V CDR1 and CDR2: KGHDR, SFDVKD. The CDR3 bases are TGTGCCACCAGTGATGCTACACAGGGGGCAAGGGAAGGCTACACCTTC. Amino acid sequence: CATSDATQGAREGYTF.

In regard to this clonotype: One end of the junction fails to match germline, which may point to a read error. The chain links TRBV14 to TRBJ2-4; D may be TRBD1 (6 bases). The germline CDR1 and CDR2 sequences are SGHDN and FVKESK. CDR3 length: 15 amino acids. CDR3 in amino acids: CASSPTGSAKDIQYF. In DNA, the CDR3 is TGTGCCAGCAGCCCAACAGGGTCAGCCAAAGACATTCAGTACTTC.

CDR3 bases: TGTGCCACCAGTGATCCCGGGGGGCCCGCCTATGGCTACACCTTC. Protein: CATSDPGGPAYGYTF. V is TRBV24-1 and J is TRBJ1-2; D is perhaps TRBD1 (6 bases). The V gene lost 3 bases and the J gene lost 4 bases, with 14 bases spanning the gap. The CDR3 is 15 amino acids. Germline assignment: CDR1 KGHDR and CDR2 SFDVKD.